One and the same sample provided the 20 T cell receptor beta chains below, sequenced in a study of cytomegalovirus exposure and HLA in healthy donors. Amplification used 60 Vbeta primers and 13 Jbeta primers. Data came from immunoSEQ multiplex PCR; TCRdb stores just in-frame clones and leaves some out. Of 150,000 to 200,000 clones listed, around 83% are singletons. The sequenced sample was PBMCs. The receptors stem from a man aged 50-60 years in good health and CMV-seropositive.

This chain uses TRBV6-6 with TRBJ1-2; unclear D gene. Trimming removed 6 bases at V and 4 bases at J, with 15 bases between. Germline loops: CDR1 MNHNY, CDR2 SVGAGI (reference sequence). The CDR3 length is 14 residues. CDR3 sequence reads: CASSSVSTGYGYTF. CDR3 coding DNA: TGTGCCAGCAGCTCCGTCTCCACCGGCTATGGCTACACCTTC.

This chain links TRBV4-3 with TRBJ1-2; 9 bases agree with TRBD1. Trimming cost V 0 bases and J 7 bases; bases outside gene matches: 9. Germline CDR1 is LGHNA and CDR2 is YSLEER. The CDR3 is 16 residues long. CDR3 sequence (DNA): TGCGCCAGCAGCCAAGATACGGGACAGGGACAGGGTGGCTACACCTTC. This encodes CASSQDTGQGQGGYTF.

V and J are TRBV2 and TRBJ1-5; maybe TRBD1 (5 bases). Germline V lookup: CDR1 SNHLY, CDR2 FYNNEI. V was shortened by 6 bases and J by 6 bases, with 18 bases between the two germline ends. The CDR3 extends over 15 amino acids. The chain's CDR3 is CASSLKRQSSQPQHF. CDR3 nucleotides: TGTGCCAGCAGCTTAAAGCGACAGTCAAGTCAGCCCCAGCATTTT.

V gene TRBV6-5 combines with J gene TRBJ2-7; 7 bases align to TRBD2. The V segment lost 7 bases and the J segment 2 bases; nucleotides outside the gene matches: 8. Germline CDR1 reads MNHEY; CDR2 reads SVGAGI. This CDR3 is 14 amino acids long. The CDR3 sequence is CASTPSGTPYEQYF. DNA for the CDR3: TGTGCCAGCACCCCTAGCGGTACCCCCTACGAGCAGTACTTC.

This clone appeared a few times. The genes are TRBV4-3 and TRBJ1-1; TRBD1 is a possible D gene (5 bases). This CDR3 is 15 amino acids long. The V and J ends lost 0 bases and 4 bases respectively, with 12 bases between them. Germline V gene lookup returns CDR1 LGHNA and CDR2 YSLEER. The CDR3 loop reads CASSQDSGSGTEAFF. Here the CDR3 DNA reads TGCGCCAGCAGCCAAGACTCAGGGTCGGGCACTGAAGCTTTCTTT.

This chain links TRBV30 with TRBJ2-1, with D perhaps TRBD2 (7 bases). The CDR3 loop spans 13 amino acids. The germline V and J ends were trimmed by 4 bases and 8 bases, with 15 bases remaining between them. CDR1 and CDR2 (germline): GTSNPN, SVGIG (reference sequence). CDR3 protein: CAWKGGLGDEQFF. The CDR3 DNA sequence: TGTGCCTGGAAGGGGGGGCTGGGAGATGAGCAGTTCTTC.

The chain uses TRBV5-1 and TRBJ2-7; 10 positions agree with TRBD2. The junction had 8 bases not matched to a gene; V was cut back by 5 bases and J by 3 bases. Germline CDR1 reads SGHRS; CDR2 reads YFSETQ. The CDR3 is made up of 15 amino acids. In DNA, the CDR3 is TGCGCCAGCAGGGACGGACTAGCGGACGTCTACGAGCAGTACTTC. Amino acid sequence: CASRDGLADVYEQYF.

The V gene is TRBV6-4, the J gene TRBJ1-1; D is undetermined. The CDR3 length is 13 residues. Germline lookup yields CDR1 MRHNA and CDR2 SNTAGT. Between the trimmed V and J ends, which lost 8 bases and 4 bases, there was a span of 14 bases. The CDR3: CASSEGTGTEAFF. In nucleotides, the CDR3 is TGTGCCAGCTCCGAAGGAACGGGCACTGAAGCTTTCTTT.

This chain uses TRBV5-8 with TRBJ1-6, with 9 bases aligning to TRBD1. V lost 4 bases, J lost 11 bases, and 16 bases stayed unmatched. The CDR3 runs to 17 residues. Per germline, CDR1 SGHTS and CDR2 YDEGEE. CDR3 nucleotide sequence: TGTGCCAGCAGCCTGGGGACAGGGATTACTGGGTTCGCACCCCTCCACTTT. It is translated as CASSLGTGITGFAPLHF.

The chain recombines TRBV27 with TRBJ2-5, with a weak D call TRBD1 (5 bases). The CDR3 covers 15 residues. Trimming removed 2 bases at V and 4 bases at J, with 14 bases between. Germline V CDR1 and CDR2: MNHEY, SMNVEV (reference sequence). Here the CDR3 reads CASSLSRAAIETQYF. In nucleotides, the CDR3 is TGTGCCAGCAGTTTAAGCAGGGCTGCTATAGAGACCCAGTACTTC.

V is TRBV6-1 and J is TRBJ2-7, with TRBD2 identical over 9 bases. The CDR3 is made up of 15 amino acids. The V gene's germline CDR1 is MNHNS and CDR2 SASEGT. J was trimmed by 6 bases and V by 1 base; bases with no gene match: 7. The chain's CDR3 is CASSEERLAGSEQYF. The CDR3 coding sequence is TGTGCCAGCAGTGAAGAACGGCTAGCGGGAAGCGAGCAGTACTTC.

The chain couples TRBV6-6 to TRBJ1-2; 7 positions agree with TRBD1. The CDR3 runs 13 residues. J gave up 4 bases and V 5 bases, and 4 bases lay outside the gene matches. Germline values: CDR1 MNHNY, CDR2 SVGAGI (reference sequence). The DNA of the CDR3 is TGTGCCAGCAGTAAGGGACAGCGCTATGGCTACACCTTC. Encoded protein: CASSKGQRYGYTF.

The chain recombines TRBV18 with TRBJ1-1; possible D gene TRBD1, 5 bases. The germline V gene has CDR1 KGHSH and CDR2 LQKENI. Trimming left V 2 bases short and J 2 bases short, with 12 bases between. The CDR3 length is 15 residues. The chain's CDR3 is CASSPGGGGNTEAFF. CDR3 DNA sequence: TGTGCCAGCTCACCAGGTGGGGGGGGAAACACTGAAGCTTTCTTT.

This sequence joins TRBV6-5 and TRBJ2-7; possibly TRBD2 for D (6 bases). The germline V gene has CDR1 MNHEY and CDR2 SVGAGI. The ends were cut back, 8 bases at V and 2 bases at J, with 16 bases in the middle. CDR3 length: 14 residues. CDR3 loop: CASSPVGGTYEQYF. CDR3 nucleotides: TGTGCCAGCTCCCCGGTGGGGGGTACCTACGAGCAGTACTTC.

V is TRBV2 and J is TRBJ2-4; 7 nucleotides match TRBD1. CDR3 length: 17 amino acids. With V trimmed by 7 bases and J by 12 bases, 24 bases remained unmatched. Germline lookup yields CDR1 SNHLY and CDR2 FYNNEI. In DNA form, the CDR3 reads TGTGCCAGCATCGGACTCCCGGGACAGACTAATAAGAGGGCTCAGTACTTC. Translated: CASIGLPGQTNKRAQYF.

This chain joins TRBV9 and TRBJ2-7; 9 bases are a match to TRBD2. The CDR3 is 14 amino acids. Losses at the gene ends were 0 bases for V and 3 bases for J; bases not matched to a gene: 1. The germline V gene encodes CDR1 SGDLS and CDR2 YYNGEE. The CDR3 protein is CASSVASGNYEQYF. CDR3 nucleotide sequence: TGTGCCAGCAGCGTAGCTAGCGGGAACTACGAGCAGTACTTC.

J is TRBJ1-6 and V is TRBV11-2, with D perhaps TRBD1 (6 bases). The V gene's germline CDR1 is SGHAT and CDR2 FQNNGV. V was clipped by 4 bases and J by 7 bases, with 14 bases between them. This CDR3 is 15 amino acids long. The CDR3 DNA reads TGTGCCAGCAGCTCGCTGGGGGGGCAAAATTCACCCCTCCACTTT. It codes for CASSSLGGQNSPLHF.

The chain links TRBV30 to TRBJ1-2, with 8 bases that match TRBD1. The CDR3 runs 15 residues. Germline CDR1 is GTSNPN and CDR2 is SVGIG (reference sequence). With V trimmed by 5 bases and J by 4 bases, 12 bases remained unmatched. The CDR3 reads CAWRRSGQGIYGYTF. The CDR3 coding sequence is TGTGCCTGGCGACGATCCGGACAGGGAATCTATGGCTACACCTTC. The full variable domain, rest sourced from reference TRBV30 and TRBJ1-2, is SQTIHQWPATLVQPVGSPLSLECTVEGTSNPNLYWYRQAAGRGLQLLFYSVGIGQISSEVPQNLSASRPQDRQFILSSKKLLLSDSGFYLCAWRRSGQGIYGYTFGSGTRLTVV.

This clone has only a few counts. This chain joins TRBV7-8 and TRBJ2-7; D may be TRBD1 (5 bases). With 2 bases removed from V and 8 bases from J, the gap between germline ends came to 10 bases. There are 12 residues in the CDR3. Germline lookup yields CDR1 SGHVS and CDR2 FQNEAQ. The CDR3 is CASSLKDNQQYF. DNA for the CDR3: TGTGCCAGCAGCTTAAAGGACAATCAGCAGTACTTC.

The rearrangement uses TRBV29-1 and TRBJ2-7; TRBD1 matches 10 bases. CDR3 length: 14 residues. Germline CDR1 reads SQVTM; CDR2 reads ANQGSEA. Trimming took 4 bases from V and 2 from J; bases not matched to a gene: 5. CDR3 residues: CSVVPTGGPYEQYF. The CDR3 DNA sequence: TGCAGCGTTGTCCCGACAGGGGGCCCCTACGAGCAGTACTTC.